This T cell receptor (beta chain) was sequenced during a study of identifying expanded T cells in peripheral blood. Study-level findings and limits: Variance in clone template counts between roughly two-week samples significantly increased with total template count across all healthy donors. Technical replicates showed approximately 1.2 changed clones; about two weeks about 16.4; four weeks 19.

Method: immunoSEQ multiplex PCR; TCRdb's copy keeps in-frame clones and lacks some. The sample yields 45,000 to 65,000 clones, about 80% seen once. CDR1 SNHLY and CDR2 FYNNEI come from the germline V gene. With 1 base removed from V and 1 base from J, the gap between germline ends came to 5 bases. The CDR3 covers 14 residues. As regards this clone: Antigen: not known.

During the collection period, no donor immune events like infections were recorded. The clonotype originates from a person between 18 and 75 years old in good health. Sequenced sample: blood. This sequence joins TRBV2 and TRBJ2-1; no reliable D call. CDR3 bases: TGTGCCAGCAGTGAAGATCGGTCCTACAATGAGCAGTTCTTC. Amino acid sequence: CASSEDRSYNEQFF. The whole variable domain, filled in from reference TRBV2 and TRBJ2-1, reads EPEVTQTPSHQVTQMGQEVILRCVPISNHLYFYWYRQILGQKVEFLVSFYNNEISEKSEIFDDQFSVERPDGSNFTLKIRSTKLEDSAMYFCASSEDRSYNEQFFGPGTRLTVL.